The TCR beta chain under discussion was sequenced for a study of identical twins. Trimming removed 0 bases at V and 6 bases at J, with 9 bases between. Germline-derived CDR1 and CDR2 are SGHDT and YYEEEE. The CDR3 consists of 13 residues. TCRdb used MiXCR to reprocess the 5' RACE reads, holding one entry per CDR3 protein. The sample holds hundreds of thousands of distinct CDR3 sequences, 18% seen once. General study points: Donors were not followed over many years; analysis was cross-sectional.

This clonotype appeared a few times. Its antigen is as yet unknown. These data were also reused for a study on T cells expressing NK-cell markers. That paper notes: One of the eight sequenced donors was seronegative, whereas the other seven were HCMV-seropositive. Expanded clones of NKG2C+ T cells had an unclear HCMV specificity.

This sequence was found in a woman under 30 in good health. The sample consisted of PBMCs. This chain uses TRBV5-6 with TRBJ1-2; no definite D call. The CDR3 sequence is CASSLGREHGYTF. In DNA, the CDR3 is TGTGCCAGCAGCTTGGGAAGGGAACATGGCTACACCTTC.